This T cell receptor beta chain was retrieved from a study of shared T cell receptors in the human thymus (dated by TCRdb to 2020 to 2023). Turning to the overall study: The study examined how the human thymus generates shared, self-reactive T-cell receptor alpha chains.

This clone was seen once. Its antigen remains undetermined. Within one base of it there is no much larger clone, and no base qualities were kept. The method behind the library was the immunoSEQ multiplex PCR assay. Drawn from immuneACCESS, this table holds only the in-frame rearrangements with V and J called that TCRdb kept. Clones are partly lost; checked studies trace under half to an unresolved V gene and leave the rest unexplained. This sample comprises about 660,000 clones, roughly 90% of them detected only once. The ten largest clones take up 0.01% of the sample. According to the germline V gene, CDR1 reads ENHRY and CDR2 reads SYGVKD. V loses 6 bases at its end and J loses 0 bases; junction bases beyond the gene matches: 11. The CDR3 measures 16 amino acids from cysteine to phenylalanine. The only DNA kept is the CDR3, 48 bases in frame from the first base. These data were also reused for a study on human thymus T cells. The other study reports the following: Donors were immunologically healthy infants undergoing open corrective cardiac surgery for congenital heart defects in Finland. The thymus tissue came from surgical resects taken out during corrective cardiac surgery. Both the thymic and the peripheral blood repertoires appeared to show biased V and J gene segment usage. The related research reported highly overlapping thymic TCR repertoires among unrelated individuals. TCR alpha and beta repertoires from roughly 8 infant thymus samples and a few related peripheral blood samples were characterized in the study. Donor ages ranging from roughly 7 to 250 days were recorded, and six or seven male and two female infants were included in the cohort. Thymocytes were freed from the tissue by mechanical means and kept at -70 degrees C as pellets of roughly 9-30 million cells. A QIAsymphony instrument was used to extract genomic DNA from the frozen cell pellets. The immunoSEQ multiplex PCR assay was used to amplify the TCRB and TCRAD loci from a standardized quantity of quality-controlled genomic DNA. The amplicons covered the V(D)J region and were long enough to include the CDR3 and to identify the V and J genes. Amplicon sequencing was performed on an Illumina platform through the commercial immunoSEQ service. Corrections for primer bias and sequencing errors followed previously described methods, while TCRAD and TCRB definitions were based on the IMGT database. The repertoires were analysed using immunoSEQ Analyzer 3.0 and VDJTools for basic statistics, V/J segment usage, diversity estimates, rarefaction and pairwise overlap. Diversity was estimated with Chao1, ChaoE, Efron-Thisted, Shannon and inverse Simpson indices, and also on datasets down-sampled to the smallest sample. Repertoire overlap was assessed by strict matching of CDR3 nucleotide sequence, V gene and J gene, and clustering was done by Jaccard-based multidimensional scaling. On average, thymus samples yielded 800,000 or so unique TCRB clonotypes, whereas blood samples yielded roughly 81,000.

This TCR derives from a boy under two years old with a congenital heart defect. Donor details come from another sample of the same person, matched by shared clones. The chain is encoded by TRBV10-3 joined to TRBJ2-7; 7 middle bases align to TRBD1. Material: thymocytes. The CDR3 here reads CAISVSQGNRSYEQYF. Read as DNA, the sequence is TGTGCCATCAGCGTCTCACAGGGGAATCGCTCCTACGAGCAGTACTTC.